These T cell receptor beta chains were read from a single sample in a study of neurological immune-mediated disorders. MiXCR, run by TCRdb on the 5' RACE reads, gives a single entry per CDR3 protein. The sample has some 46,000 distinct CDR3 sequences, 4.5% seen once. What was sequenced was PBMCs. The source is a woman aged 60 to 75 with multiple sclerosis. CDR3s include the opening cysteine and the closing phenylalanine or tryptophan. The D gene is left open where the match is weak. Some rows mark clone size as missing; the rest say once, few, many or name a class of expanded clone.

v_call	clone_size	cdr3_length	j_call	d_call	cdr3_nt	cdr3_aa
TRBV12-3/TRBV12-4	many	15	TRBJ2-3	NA	TGTGCCAGCAGTCCCGGGACCCAGGAGGCAGATACGCAGTATTTT	CASSPGTQEADTQYF
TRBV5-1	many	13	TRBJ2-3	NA	TGCGCCAGCAGTCCCGCTCCAGCAGATACGCAGTATTTT	CASSPAPADTQYF
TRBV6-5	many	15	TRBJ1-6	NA	TGTGCCAGCAGTTACCTTCGGCCATCTAATTCACCCCTCCACTTT	CASSYLRPSNSPLHF
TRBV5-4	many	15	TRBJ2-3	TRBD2	TGTGCCAGCAGCTTGGAGGCGGGGGTCACAGATACGCAGTATTTT	CASSLEAGVTDTQYF
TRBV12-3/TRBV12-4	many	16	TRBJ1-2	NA	TGTGCCAGCAGTTTATGGGCCACAGGGCCCATTGATGGCTACACCTTC	CASSLWATGPIDGYTF
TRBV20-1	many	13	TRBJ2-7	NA	TGCAGTGCTAGAGATATGGCAACCTACGAGCAGTACTTC	CSARDMATYEQYF
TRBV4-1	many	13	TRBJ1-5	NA	TGCGCCAGCAGCCGACGGAGCAATCAGCCCCAGCATTTT	CASSRRSNQPQHF
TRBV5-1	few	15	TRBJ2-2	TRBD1	TGCGCCAGCAGCGTGGACAGGGGATACACCGGGGAGCTGTTTTTT	CASSVDRGYTGELFF
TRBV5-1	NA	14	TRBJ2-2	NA	TGCGCCAGCAGCTTCCAGCGGTTCACCGGGGAGCTGTTTTTT	CASSFQRFTGELFF
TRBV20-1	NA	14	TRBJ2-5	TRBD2	TGCAGTGCTAGTTTACTAGCGGGAAGAGAGACCCAGTACTTC	CSASLLAGRETQYF
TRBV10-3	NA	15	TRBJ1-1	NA	TGTGCCATCAGTGAGTCCGGCAGCATGAACACTGAAGCTTTCTTT	CAISESGSMNTEAFF
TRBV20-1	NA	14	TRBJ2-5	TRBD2	TGCAGTGCTCCGACTAGCGGAGGACTAGAGACCCAGTACTTC	CSAPTSGGLETQYF
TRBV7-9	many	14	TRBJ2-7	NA	TGTGCCAGCAGCTCGGACGGGGGCCACTACGAGCAGTACTTC	CASSSDGGHYEQYF
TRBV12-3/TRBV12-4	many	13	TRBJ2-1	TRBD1	TGTGCCAGCAGTCCGGGACAGAACAATGAGCAGTTCTTC	CASSPGQNNEQFF
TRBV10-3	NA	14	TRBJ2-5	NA	TGTGCCATCAGTGTTACTAGCTATGGGGAGACCCAGTACTTC	CAISVTSYGETQYF
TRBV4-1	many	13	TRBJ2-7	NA	TGCGCCAGCAGCCAAGAACAGGGAGGCGAGCAGTACTTC	CASSQEQGGEQYF
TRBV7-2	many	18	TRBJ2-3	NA	TGTGCCAGCAGCTTAGCTAGCGCTAGCCTACAGGTTGGAGATACGCAGTATTTT	CASSLASASLQVGDTQYF
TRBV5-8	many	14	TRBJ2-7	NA	TGTGCCAGCAGCTCCGGACCCATAACCTACGAGCAGTACTTC	CASSSGPITYEQYF
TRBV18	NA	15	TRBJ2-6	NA	TGTGCCAGCTCACCGGATTTGGTGGGAGCCAACGTCCTGACTTTC	CASSPDLVGANVLTF
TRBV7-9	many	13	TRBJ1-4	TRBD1	TGTGCCAGCTGGACAGGGAAGAATGAAAAACTGTTTTTT	CASWTGKNEKLFF
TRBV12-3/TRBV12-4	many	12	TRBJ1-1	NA	TGTGCCAGCAGTTTTCCGGACACTGAAGCTTTCTTT	CASSFPDTEAFF
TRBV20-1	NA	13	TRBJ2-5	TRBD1	TGCAGTGCCACGGACAGGACGCAAGAGACCCAGTACTTC	CSATDRTQETQYF
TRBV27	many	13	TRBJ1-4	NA	TGTGCCAGCAGTCCCAGCCCAAATGAAAAACTGTTTTTT	CASSPSPNEKLFF
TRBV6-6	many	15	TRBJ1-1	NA	TGTGCCAGCAGTTACTCCCGGACAGTAGACACTGAAGCTTTCTTT	CASSYSRTVDTEAFF
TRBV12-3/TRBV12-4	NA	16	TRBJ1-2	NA	TGTGCCAGCAGTTCCGTTGCAGGAGCACCTAACTATGGCTACACCTTC	CASSSVAGAPNYGYTF
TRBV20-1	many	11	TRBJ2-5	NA	TGCAGTGCTAGAGTCGCGGGGGCTCTCAAGTTC	CSARVAGALKF
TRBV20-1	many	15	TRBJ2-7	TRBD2	TGCAGTGCTAGATGGGGCGGGGGGTTTTCCTACGAGCAGTACTTC	CSARWGGGFSYEQYF